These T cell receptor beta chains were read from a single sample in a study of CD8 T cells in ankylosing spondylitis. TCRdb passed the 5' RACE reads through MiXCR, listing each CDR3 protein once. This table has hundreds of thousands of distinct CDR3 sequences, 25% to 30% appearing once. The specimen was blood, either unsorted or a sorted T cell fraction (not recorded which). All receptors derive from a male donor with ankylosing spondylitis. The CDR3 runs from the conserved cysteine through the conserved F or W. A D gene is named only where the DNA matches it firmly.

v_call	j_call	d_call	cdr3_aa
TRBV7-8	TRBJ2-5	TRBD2	CASSLVGTSGREKTQYF
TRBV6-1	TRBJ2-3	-	CASPQIAGTDTQYF
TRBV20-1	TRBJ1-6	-	CSASGSSSYNSPLHF
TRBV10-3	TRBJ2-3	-	CAISDSDTQYF
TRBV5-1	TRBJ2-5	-	CASSPRRVRETQYF
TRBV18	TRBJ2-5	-	CASSPVSRPYQETQYF
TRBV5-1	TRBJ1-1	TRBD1	CASSSTGSTTEAFF
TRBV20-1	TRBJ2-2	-	CSARGGSGGELFF
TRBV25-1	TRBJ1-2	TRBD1	CASRDRGEGYTF
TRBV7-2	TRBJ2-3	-	CASSLVGGNTDTQYF
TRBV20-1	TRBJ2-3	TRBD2	CSAEQGLARSDTQYF
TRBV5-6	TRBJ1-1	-	CASRVGREATEAFF
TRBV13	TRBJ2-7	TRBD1	CASSLGPGTGSYEQYF
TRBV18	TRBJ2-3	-	CASSPPLRSTDTQYF
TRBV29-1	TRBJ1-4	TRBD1	CSVSNTGGNEKLFF
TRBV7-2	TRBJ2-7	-	CASSIWDPSSYEQYF
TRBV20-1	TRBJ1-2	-	CSAGAAVTYGYTF
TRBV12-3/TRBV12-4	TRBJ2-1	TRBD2	CASSFPPPGLADNEQFF
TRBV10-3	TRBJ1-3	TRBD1	CAIRDAPGQRSSGNTIYF
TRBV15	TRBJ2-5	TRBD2	CATSRGGAGVETQYF
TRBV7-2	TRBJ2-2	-	CASSLTGRAGELFF
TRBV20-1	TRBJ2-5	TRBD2	CSASASGRLGGETQYF
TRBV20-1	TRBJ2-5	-	CSALRRPQETQYF
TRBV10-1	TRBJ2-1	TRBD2	CASSDPLAGNNEQFF
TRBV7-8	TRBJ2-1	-	CASSLGRLNEQFF
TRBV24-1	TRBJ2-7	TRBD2	CATSDPGLAGVRGYEQYF